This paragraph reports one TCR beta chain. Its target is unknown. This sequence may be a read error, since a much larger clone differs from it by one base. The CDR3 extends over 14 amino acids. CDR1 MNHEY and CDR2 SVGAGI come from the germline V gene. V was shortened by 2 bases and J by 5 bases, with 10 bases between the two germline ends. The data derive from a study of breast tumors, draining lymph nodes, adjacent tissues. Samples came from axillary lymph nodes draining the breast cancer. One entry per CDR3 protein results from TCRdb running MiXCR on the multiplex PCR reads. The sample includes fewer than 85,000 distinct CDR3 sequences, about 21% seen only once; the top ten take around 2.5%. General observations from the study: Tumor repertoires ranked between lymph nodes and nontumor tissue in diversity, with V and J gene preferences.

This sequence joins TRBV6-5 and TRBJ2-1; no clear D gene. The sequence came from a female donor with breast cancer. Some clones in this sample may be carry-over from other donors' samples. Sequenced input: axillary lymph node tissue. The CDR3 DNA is TGTGCCAGCAGTTACCCCAAACAGAACAATGAGCAGTTCTTC. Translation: CASSYPKQNNEQFF.